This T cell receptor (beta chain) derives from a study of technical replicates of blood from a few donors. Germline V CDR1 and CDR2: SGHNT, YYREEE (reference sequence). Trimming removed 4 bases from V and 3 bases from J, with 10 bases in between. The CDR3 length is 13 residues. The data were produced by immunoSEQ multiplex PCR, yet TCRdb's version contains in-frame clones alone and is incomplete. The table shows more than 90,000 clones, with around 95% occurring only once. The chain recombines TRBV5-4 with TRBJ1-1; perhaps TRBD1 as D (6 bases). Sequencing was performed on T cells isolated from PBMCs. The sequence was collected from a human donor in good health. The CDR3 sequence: CASSQDSYTEAFF. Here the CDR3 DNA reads TGTGCCAGCAGCCAGGACAGTTACACTGAAGCTTTCTTT.